These 14 T cell receptor beta chains were sequenced from one sample in a study of blood T cell repertoires in COVID-19. Data came from immunoSEQ multiplex PCR; TCRdb stores just in-frame clones and leaves some out. The data show roughly 57,000 clones, with about 73% seen just once and roughly 13% held by the top ten. What was sequenced was peripheral blood. Source of these receptors: a woman between 70 and 85 years old with acute or convalescent COVID-19.

The gene calls are TRBV4-2 and TRBJ2-2, with 12 bases that match TRBD2. The CDR3 totals 17 residues. Per germline, CDR1 LGHNA and CDR2 YNFKEQ. V shed 4 bases and J 1 base; nucleotides not matched to a gene: 4. The CDR3 is CASSRETSGGNTGELFF. CDR3 DNA: TGTGCCAGCAGCCGCGAGACTAGCGGGGGGAACACCGGGGAGCTGTTTTTT.

The chain carries TRBV5-4 and TRBJ1-2; 9 positions agree with TRBD1. V was pared by 4 bases and J by 8 bases, with 9 bases of the junction left unmatched. The CDR3 runs to 14 residues. The germline V gene encodes CDR1 SGHNT and CDR2 YYREEE (reference sequence). CDR3 sequence (DNA): TGTGCCAGCAGCCTAGTACAGGGGGCGCGCGGCTACACCTTC. Translated: CASSLVQGARGYTF.

This chain connects TRBV16 to TRBJ2-5; unclear D gene. V was trimmed by 0 bases and J by 4 bases, leaving 12 bases between them. This CDR3 contains 15 residues. The germline CDR1 and CDR2 sequences are KGHSY and FQNENV. In DNA, the CDR3 is TGTGCCAGCAGCCAATCCGGTTCTTCTGGAGAGACCCAGTACTTC. This codes for CASSQSGSSGETQYF. Based on the CDR3 plus reference TRBV16 and TRBJ2-5, the full variable domain is GEEVAQTPKHLVRGEGQKAKLYCAPIKGHSYVFWYQQVLKNEFKFLISFQNENVFDETGMPKERFSAKCLPNSPCSLEIQATKLEDSAVYFCASSQSGSSGETQYFGPGTRLLVL.

The chain employs TRBV11-2 and TRBJ2-1, with 10 nucleotides matching TRBD1. The germline CDR1 and CDR2 sequences are SGHAT and FQNNGV. The CDR3 runs 13 residues. With V trimmed by 6 bases and J by 6 bases, 2 bases remained unmatched. In DNA form, the CDR3 reads TGTGCCAGCAGACGGACAGGGGGCAATGAGCAGTTCTTC. Translated, it gives CASRRTGGNEQFF. Full variable domain (missing parts from reference TRBV11-2 and TRBJ2-1): EAGVAQSPRYKIIEKRQSVAFWCNPISGHATLYWYQQILGQGPKLLIQFQNNGVVDDSQLPKDRFSAERLKGVDSTLKIQPAKLEDSAVYLCASRRTGGNEQFFGPGTRLTVL.

This clone was found once. The chain uses TRBV7-8 and TRBJ2-2; 9 nucleotides line up with TRBD1. The trim removed 3 bases at V and 5 bases at J, leaving 1 base unmatched. This CDR3 spans 14 amino acids. Looked up from germline, CDR1 is SGHVS and CDR2 is FQNEAQ. CDR3 region: CASSLTGGTGELFF. As DNA, the CDR3 is TGTGCCAGCAGCTTGACAGGGGGGACCGGGGAGCTGTTTTTT. The full variable domain, rest sourced from reference TRBV7-8 and TRBJ2-2, is GAGVSQSPRYKVAKRGQDVALRCDPISGHVSLFWYQQALGQGPEFLTYFQNEAQLDKSGLPSDRFFAERPEGSVSTLKIQRTQQEDSAVYLCASSLTGGTGELFFGEGSRLTVL.

This clone occurred once. V gene TRBV10-3 combines with J gene TRBJ1-2, with D possibly matching TRBD1 (5 bases). The ends were cut back, 2 bases at V and 7 bases at J, with 14 bases in the middle. There are 14 residues in the CDR3. The germline CDR1 and CDR2 sequences are ENHRY and SYGVKD. This chain's CDR3 is CAISEGGIGAGYTF. CDR3 DNA: TGTGCCATCAGTGAGGGGGGGATCGGTGCTGGCTACACCTTC.

This clone was detected only a few times. V gene TRBV3-1 (or the pseudogene TRBV3-2) combines with J gene TRBJ2-1; D gene uncertain. V was pared by 0 bases and J by 4 bases, with 7 bases between. The CDR3 length is 14 residues. The germline gives CDR1 LGHDT, CDR2 YNNKEL (reference sequence). The CDR3 nucleotides are TGTGCCAGCAGCCAAGATACAGCTTACAATGAGCAGTTCTTC. Translation gives CASSQDTAYNEQFF.

The V and J genes are TRBV6-1 and TRBJ2-3, with 11 bases lining up with TRBD1. Germline V gene data show CDR1 as MNHNS and CDR2 as SASEGT. Trimming removed 4 bases from V and 4 bases from J; junction bases left unmatched: 10. CDR3 size: 17 residues. The CDR3 sequence: CASSGTPGTGGADTQYF. The CDR3 bases are TGTGCCAGCAGTGGGACCCCCGGGACAGGGGGAGCAGATACGCAGTATTTT.

The V and J genes are TRBV5-1 and TRBJ2-5, with 12 nucleotides matching TRBD2. The CDR3 length is 16 residues. Trimming removed 4 bases from V and 5 bases from J; junction bases left unmatched: 9. Germline V CDR1 and CDR2: SGHRS, YFSETQ. The CDR3 coding sequence is TGCGCCAGCAGCCCGGGCTCGACTAGCGGGGGCGAGACCCAGTACTTC. Amino acid sequence: CASSPGSTSGGETQYF.

The chain recombines TRBV18 with TRBJ1-1; D gene ambiguous. V was clipped by 0 bases and J by 4 bases, with 9 bases between them. The length of the CDR3 is 14 residues. Germline CDR1 reads KGHSH; CDR2 reads LQKENI. CDR3 in amino acids: CASSPPSAGTEAFF. For the CDR3, the DNA is TGTGCCAGCTCACCACCTTCGGCGGGCACTGAAGCTTTCTTT.

The rearrangement joins TRBV4-1 to TRBJ2-3; a weak D match, TRBD1 (5 bases). The germline V gene encodes CDR1 MGHRA and CDR2 YSYEKL. The CDR3 is made up of 15 amino acids. Trimming pared 7 bases from V and 3 bases from J, leaving 17 bases between. The CDR3 is CASTQGAVKTDTQYF. The CDR3 nucleotides are TGCGCCAGCACTCAAGGGGCAGTTAAAACAGATACGCAGTATTTT.

The gene calls are TRBV7-3 and TRBJ1-1; D might be TRBD1 (5 bases). Trimming took off 5 bases at V and 1 base at J, with 8 bases between the two ends. The CDR3 has 13 residues. Germline V gene lookup returns CDR1 SGHTA and CDR2 FQGTGA. The CDR3 region is CASSQQENTEAFF. CDR3 DNA sequence: TGTGCCAGCAGCCAACAGGAGAACACTGAAGCTTTCTTT.

V is TRBV6-5 and J is TRBJ1-2; 7 bases align to TRBD1. Germline CDR1 and CDR2: MNHEY and SVGAGI. The CDR3 runs to 12 residues. V shed 6 bases, J shed 4 bases, and the junction held 2 bases outside the gene matches. CDR3 sequence (DNA): TGTGCCAGCAGGGGACAGACCTATGGCTACACCTTC. It specifies CASRGQTYGYTF.

The chain carries TRBV5-1 and TRBJ1-6; D is undetermined. The V end lost 0 bases, the J end lost 10 bases, and 11 bases lay between the germline ends. CDR3 length: 14 residues. Germline CDR1 is SGHRS and CDR2 is YFSETQ. The chain's CDR3 is CASSLEPPRSPLHF. Here the CDR3 DNA reads TGCGCCAGCAGCTTGGAACCCCCGAGGTCACCCCTCCACTTT.